This TCR beta chain is drawn from a study of identical twins. Points from the study as a whole: Insertion counts were lower in abundant cord blood beta clonotypes, a trend that memory repertoires did not show.

As for this clonotype: Its specificity is unknown. A much larger clone is a single base away; this may be a read error.

Trimming removed 5 bases from V and 0 bases from J, with 5 bases in between. Germline V gene data show CDR1 as SGHVS and CDR2 as FQNEAQ. CDR3 length: 12 amino acids. A universal primer site arose from template switching, and cDNA bore unique molecular identifiers. TCRdb analysed the 5' RACE reads with MiXCR anew, one entry per CDR3 protein. Here the sample spans about 570,000 distinct CDR3 sequences, over 8.5% being singletons. This sample was also put to use in a study of yellow fever vaccine responses in identical twins.

The chain recombines TRBV7-8 with TRBJ2-7; D unclear. The receptor comes from a woman aged 18-35 years in good health. Sequencing was done on a sample of PBMCs. The CDR3 DNA reads TGTGCCAGCAGCCCGCACTCCTACGAGCAGTACTTC. Its protein is CASSPHSYEQYF.